This T cell receptor beta chain was captured by sequencing in a study of neoadjuvant anti-PD-1 for oral cavity cancer. About the study: Non-progressing patients received a fourth nivolumab dose near day 43, then surgery on days 50-56.

About this clone itself: Its specificity is unknown.

The method was immunoSEQ multiplex PCR; TCRdb's version includes in-frame clones alone and lacks a portion of them. The data contain some 13,000 clones, less than 70% of them seen just once; the ten biggest clones take up around 7%. CDR1 is SNHLY and CDR2 is FYNNEI in the germline V gene. This CDR3 contains 15 residues. Trimming cost V 6 bases and J 6 bases; bases outside gene matches: 10. Patients were newly diagnosed with stage II-IVA oral cavity squamous cell carcinoma without prior systemic or radiation treatment. General study points: Higher pretreatment Treg/Th17 ratios tracked higher pretreatment blood clonality.

This clonotype was sampled from a person between 35 and 79 years old with oral cavity squamous cell carcinoma. The donor label of this sample is uncertain. V gene TRBV2 combines with J gene TRBJ2-3; 9 nucleotides match TRBD2. This specimen consisted of tumor tissue, obtained before nivolumab (anti-PD-1) treatment. This chain's CDR3 is CASRDGRGGVDTQYF. CDR3 sequence (DNA): TGTGCCAGCAGAGACGGGCGGGGGGGTGTGGATACGCAGTATTTT.